This TCR beta chain was identified in a study of glioma-infiltrating T cells after dendritic cell vaccination. Study at large: Patients received three intradermal dendritic cell vaccine injections at biweekly intervals.

Profiled with immunoSEQ multiplex PCR; TCRdb holds only in-frame clones, not every one. The sample includes some 99,000 clones, around 80% seen only once; the top ten take roughly 5.5%. As for time point: after dendritic cell vaccination, including at tumor progression/relapse. No glioblastoma patient carried an isocitrate dehydrogenase mutation. Germline assignment: CDR1 SQVTM and CDR2 ANQGSEA. With 7 bases clipped from V and 4 bases from J, the junction kept 9 bases outside the gene matches. The length of the CDR3 is 13 residues. Source: blood, taken after dendritic cell vaccination. The TCR comes from a human donor with glioblastoma. The chain joins TRBV29-1 to TRBJ1-2; 7 bases map to TRBD1. DNA for the CDR3: TGCAGCGCCCTAGAGGCAGGGGGCTATGGCTACACCTTC. It is translated as CSALEAGGYGYTF.